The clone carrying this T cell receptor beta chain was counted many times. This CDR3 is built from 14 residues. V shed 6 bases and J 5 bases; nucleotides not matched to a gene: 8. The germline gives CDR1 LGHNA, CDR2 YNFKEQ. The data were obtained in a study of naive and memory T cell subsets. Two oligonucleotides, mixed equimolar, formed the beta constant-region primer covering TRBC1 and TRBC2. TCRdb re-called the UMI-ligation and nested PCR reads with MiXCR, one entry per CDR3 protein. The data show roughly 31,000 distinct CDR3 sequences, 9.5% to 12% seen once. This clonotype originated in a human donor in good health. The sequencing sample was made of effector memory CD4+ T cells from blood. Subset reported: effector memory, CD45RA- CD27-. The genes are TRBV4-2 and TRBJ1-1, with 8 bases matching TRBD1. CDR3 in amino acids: CASRDREGRTEAFF. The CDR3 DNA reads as TGTGCCAGCAGGGACAGGGAGGGTCGGACTGAAGCTTTCTTT.